Below, one T cell receptor (beta chain) is given with its context. What this receptor recognizes is not known. Base-call qualities are not available, and no considerably larger clone is one nucleotide away. The data are from a study of blood T cell repertoires in COVID-19 (dated by TCRdb to about 2020). Context from the whole study: Samples covering the acute and convalescent phases of COVID-19 were provided by collaborators in the United States, Italy and Spain. The material from the prospective study consisted of cDNA or gDNA derived from T cells, B-cell-depleted T cells, or PBMCs. Subjects who had been exposed to COVID-19, were actively infected with it, or had recovered from it provided the deeply sampled blood TCRbeta repertoires that made up the dataset. The repertoires were released in a freely available public database meant as a resource for research on the immune response to SARS-CoV-2. Samples came from the ongoing ImmuneRACE study (first 160 participants) plus 1,254 subjects from 6 global collaborators. Nearly every sample came with metadata listing a de-identified subject ID, COVID-19 status, age in years and sex. Where available, HLA class I and class II types were taken from metadata supplied by the sample provider and were not determined by assay-based typing.

TCRbeta CDR3 regions were amplified from genomic DNA by means of the immunoSEQ Assay, a bias-controlled multiplex PCR. The original methods were these. Within the assay, amplification of reference gene primers was used to estimate how many nucleated cells each sample contained. Sequence reads were collapsed and filtered to measure the absolute abundance of every unique TCRbeta CDR3 rearrangement. For each sample, productive Simpson clonality was calculated as the square root of Simpson's diversity index over productive rearrangements. The table was pulled from immuneACCESS by TCRdb, which kept in-frame rearrangements only. Such tables lose some clones; where checked, under half of the loss comes from unresolved V genes, and the rest has no known cause. The V and J calls and clone size come from that table; D and trimming were worked out from the DNA. The sample records approximately 280,000 clones, around 89% of which are singletons. The biggest ten clones account for about 4.6% of the sample.

Study-wide conclusions, independent of this receptor: The amount of clinical and demographic metadata varied by source and participant and was provided uncurated.

Each collaborating institution followed its own protocols to collect whole blood in K2EDTA tubes. For TCRbeta analysis, collaborators shipped samples in one of three forms: frozen whole blood, isolated PBMCs, or DNA extracted from either of those sample types. Its CDR3 holds 13 amino acids, cysteine through phenylalanine. Here the CDR3 DNA is all that survives: 39 bases in frame from base 1. Per the germline V gene, SGHAT is the CDR1 and FQNNGV is the CDR2. V is cut by 0 bases and J by 8 bases, and the space between the germline ends is 10 bases. The chain joins TRBV11-2 to TRBJ1-2; no D segment can be confidently identified. The TCR was taken from a man between 40 and 49 years old with acute or convalescent COVID-19. The sample consisted of peripheral blood. The CDR3 reads as follows: CASSLEFSHGYTF. The sequence in DNA is TGTGCCAGCAGCTTAGAGTTCAGTCACGGCTACACCTTC.